The present T cell receptor (beta chain) was sequenced within a study of T cell responses to AZD1222 COVID-19 vaccine (dated by TCRdb to about 2021). In the study overall: AZD1222 recipients whose second dose came at about 4 weeks and those whose second dose came at about 12 weeks were combined into one group, since spike-specific TCR depth and breadth did not differ between the two schedules. A total of 233 trial participants underwent TCR sequencing, of whom some 210 received two doses of AZD1222 and 26 received two doses of the MenACWY control vaccine. Trial participants were enrolled into age subgroups of 18-55, 56-69 and 70-plus years, which contained about 150, 28 and 57 TCR-sequenced participants, respectively. The research as a whole found: A significant rise in spike-specific TCR breadth and depth was observed after two AZD1222 doses relative to day 0 and relative to MenACWY recipients. Because no day 14 peak-response samples were available, the repertoires could be characterized only after the peak T cell response. Conclusions about previously exposed vaccinees are limited because only six or seven AZD1222 recipients were SARS-CoV-2 seropositive at baseline. Participants were mostly white British and included more females than males, and it was suggested by the authors that clonal diversity may have been underestimated. Epitopes outside the regions mutated in the B.1.351 and B.1.1.7 variants were reportedly recognized by nearly half of the unique spike-specific TCRs. The whole spike protein was spanned by vaccine-associated CD4 TCRs, and dominant responses were seen in regions 160-218 and 743-854. The 56-69-year group was small, and its depth increase did not reach significance, likely because of low power.

The CDR3 regions of human TCRbeta chains were analyzed by immunosequencing. Per the authors' processing: TCRs in the repertoires were compared against a reference library of SARS-CoV-2-specific TCRs that had been generated with the MIRA antigen-specificity platform. Breadth was defined as the fraction of unique TCRs that were SARS-CoV-2-associated, and depth was defined as the fraction of total T cells that were SARS-CoV-2-associated. Each spike-specific TCR was assigned to its reactive spike region and to a CD4 or CD8 class using the MIRA data. Log10-transformed breadth and depth values were compared by one-way ANOVA with Sidak's multiple comparisons tests. TCRdb retrieved this table from immuneACCESS and kept in-frame rearrangements only. Not all clones are present; in checked studies, unresolved V genes account for under half, and no reason is known for the remainder. V and J calls plus clone size are reproduced from that table; the DNA served to infer D and trimming. Here the sample has over 110,000 clones; about 92% occur a single time. Of the sample, roughly 4.9% falls within the top ten clones.

Remarks on this clone: The clone's antigen remains unknown. No much larger clone is present one base from it, and per-base qualities are unavailable.

Looking up the germline V gene (reference sequence) yields CDR1 DFQATT and CDR2 SNEGSKA. V is pared back by 5 bases and J by 10 bases, with 15 bases lying between the germline termini. The CDR3, cysteine through phenylalanine, is 13 amino acids long. CDR3 DNA is the only sequence kept; it has 39 bases, read in frame from the first base. The label giving this sample's time point can be read as: baseline before first vaccination. Samples from vaccinated people were obtained from the UK trials COV001 and COV002, which included a single-blind randomized controlled phase 2/3 trial of AZD1222 (ChAdOx1 nCoV-19) in healthy adults. For TCRbeta chain sequencing, PBMC samples from trial participants were taken at day 0 and at day 28 after the second dose.

This clonotype was sampled from an adult in good health. Specimen: peripheral blood, collected on day 0 of AZD1222 vaccination. The rearranged chain carries TRBV20-1 and TRBJ1-6; the D region possibly corresponds to TRBD1 (5 bases align). The nucleotide sequence is TGCAGTGCTGGTGGGGGTACGGAGTCACCCCTCCACTTT. Its amino acids are CSAGGGTESPLHF.